A selection of T cell receptor beta chains follows, all from one sample in a study of blood T cell repertoires in COVID-19. Repertoires were generated with immunoSEQ multiplex PCR, while TCRdb's copy carries only in-frame clones and drops some. The table lists roughly 240,000 clones, 80% to 90% of them singletons. The sample taken for sequencing was PBMCs or T cells enriched from blood (not recorded which). These receptors were taken from a woman between 40 and 50 years old who had been exposed to COVID-19. CDR3s include the opening cysteine and the closing phenylalanine or tryptophan. D genes are given only for firm matches. Not all rows give a size; the values are once, few, many and, for expanded clones, a class.

CDR3aa: CASSIGVNTEAFF
CDR3nt: TGTGCCAGCAGTATAGGGGTGAACACTGAAGCTTTCTTT
d_gene: -
j_gene: TRBJ1-1
v_gene: TRBV2
abundance: -

CDR3aa: CASSQDSGSSGGPTDTQYF
CDR3nt: TGCGCCAGCAGCCAAGATTCCGGCTCTAGCGGGGGGCCGACAGATACGCAGTATTTT
d_gene: TRBD2
j_gene: TRBJ2-3
v_gene: TRBV4-3
abundance: once

CDR3aa: CASSLGRLNTEAFF
CDR3nt: TGCGCCAGCAGCTTGGGCCGGTTGAACACTGAAGCTTTCTTT
d_gene: -
j_gene: TRBJ1-1
v_gene: TRBV5-1
abundance: once

CDR3aa: CASSQDRWTGETGELFF
CDR3nt: TGCGCCAGCAGCCAAGATCGATGGACAGGGGAAACCGGGGAGCTGTTTTTT
d_gene: TRBD1
j_gene: TRBJ2-2
v_gene: TRBV4-1
abundance: -

CDR3aa: CSVEGVRGGYTF
CDR3nt: TGCAGCGTTGAAGGTGTCAGGGGAGGCTACACCTTC
d_gene: -
j_gene: TRBJ1-2
v_gene: TRBV29-1
abundance: -

CDR3aa: CASVTGALGNTEAFF
CDR3nt: TGTGCCAGTGTTACAGGGGCCCTTGGGAACACTGAAGCTTTCTTT
d_gene: TRBD1
j_gene: TRBJ1-1
v_gene: TRBV19
abundance: -

CDR3aa: CASSLGDSSGNTIYF
CDR3nt: TGTGCCAGCAGCTTGGGGGACAGCTCTGGAAACACCATATATTTT
d_gene: TRBD1
j_gene: TRBJ1-3
v_gene: TRBV11-3
abundance: -

CDR3aa: CASSGLVGGSLGNTIYF
CDR3nt: TGTGCCAGCAGTGGTCTTGTGGGGGGATCCCTCGGAAACACCATATATTTT
d_gene: -
j_gene: TRBJ1-3
v_gene: TRBV6-1
abundance: -

CDR3aa: CSVGEDKNSPLHF
CDR3nt: TGCAGCGTTGGAGAGGACAAGAATTCACCCCTCCACTTT
d_gene: -
j_gene: TRBJ1-6
v_gene: TRBV29-1
abundance: -

CDR3aa: CASTLSHSGANVLTF
CDR3nt: TGTGCCAGTACCCTATCCCACTCTGGGGCCAACGTCCTGACTTTC
d_gene: -
j_gene: TRBJ2-6
v_gene: TRBV19
abundance: -

CDR3aa: CASSRGQLSTEAFF
CDR3nt: TGTGCCAGTAGTAGGGGACAGTTGAGCACTGAAGCTTTCTTT
d_gene: TRBD1
j_gene: TRBJ1-1
v_gene: TRBV19
abundance: -

CDR3aa: CASRRKTEAFF
CDR3nt: TGTGCCAGTCGGAGGAAAACTGAAGCTTTCTTT
d_gene: -
j_gene: TRBJ1-1
v_gene: TRBV19
abundance: -

CDR3aa: CASSTGQAEETQYF
CDR3nt: TGCGCCAGCAGCACCGGACAGGCGGAGGAGACCCAGTACTTC
d_gene: TRBD1
j_gene: TRBJ2-5
v_gene: TRBV5-1
abundance: -

CDR3aa: CASNAGTYGYTF
CDR3nt: TGTGCCAGCAACGCCGGGACATATGGCTACACCTTC
d_gene: -
j_gene: TRBJ1-2
v_gene: TRBV5-5
abundance: -

CDR3aa: CAWSTWTGEFSGNTIYF
CDR3nt: TGTGCCTGGAGCACCTGGACAGGGGAATTCTCTGGAAACACCATATATTTT
d_gene: TRBD1
j_gene: TRBJ1-3
v_gene: TRBV30
abundance: -

CDR3aa: CASSQQGQETQYF
CDR3nt: TGTGCCAGCTCACAACAGGGTCAAGAGACCCAGTACTTC
d_gene: -
j_gene: TRBJ2-5
v_gene: TRBV18
abundance: once

CDR3aa: CASSSSGDSGNTIYF
CDR3nt: TGCGCCAGCAGCAGTTCAGGGGACTCTGGAAACACCATATATTTT
d_gene: -
j_gene: TRBJ1-3
v_gene: TRBV5-1
abundance: few

CDR3aa: CASSLTGTGASYEQYF
CDR3nt: TGTGCCAGCAGTCTAACGGGGACAGGGGCCTCCTACGAGCAGTACTTC
d_gene: TRBD1
j_gene: TRBJ2-7
v_gene: TRBV6-2/TRBV6-3
abundance: -

CDR3aa: CASRPLHSNYGYTF
CDR3nt: TGTGCCAGCAGACCTCTCCACAGCAACTATGGCTACACCTTC
d_gene: -
j_gene: TRBJ1-2
v_gene: TRBV28
abundance: -

CDR3aa: CASSLVAGAGTEAFF
CDR3nt: TGTGCCAGCAGCTTAGTGGCAGGGGCAGGCACTGAAGCTTTCTTT
d_gene: -
j_gene: TRBJ1-1
v_gene: TRBV7-2
abundance: -

CDR3aa: CAIRGTRNQPQHF
CDR3nt: TGTGCCATCAGGGGGACAAGAAATCAGCCCCAGCATTTT
d_gene: -
j_gene: TRBJ1-5
v_gene: TRBV10-3
abundance: -

CDR3aa: CASRSLGAPGYTF
CDR3nt: TGTGCCAGCAGGTCCTTGGGGGCGCCAGGCTACACCTTC
d_gene: -
j_gene: TRBJ1-2
v_gene: TRBV2
abundance: once

CDR3aa: CANLDRDVFNQPQHF
CDR3nt: TGTGCCAACCTAGACAGGGATGTTTTCAATCAGCCCCAGCATTTT
d_gene: TRBD1
j_gene: TRBJ1-5
v_gene: TRBV5-8
abundance: -

CDR3aa: CASSSRTGFNTEAFF
CDR3nt: TGTGCCAGCAGTTCTCGGACAGGTTTTAACACTGAAGCTTTCTTT
d_gene: TRBD1
j_gene: TRBJ1-1
v_gene: TRBV6-5
abundance: -

CDR3aa: CASGLGGGANVLTF
CDR3nt: TGTGCCAGCGGATTGGGGGGTGGGGCCAACGTCCTGACTTTC
d_gene: -
j_gene: TRBJ2-6
v_gene: TRBV2
abundance: -

CDR3aa: CAWTAPGPGYEQYF
CDR3nt: TGTGCCTGGACCGCCCCCGGTCCGGGATACGAGCAGTACTTC
d_gene: -
j_gene: TRBJ2-7
v_gene: TRBV30
abundance: few

CDR3aa: CASSQRSGQPGTQYF
CDR3nt: TGTGCCAGCAGCCAACGGTCAGGGCAGCCCGGGACCCAGTACTTC
d_gene: -
j_gene: TRBJ2-5
v_gene: TRBV3-1/TRBV3-2
abundance: -

CDR3aa: CASSRDSQNTIYF
CDR3nt: TGTGCCAGCTCACGGGACAGCCAAAACACCATATATTTT
d_gene: TRBD1
j_gene: TRBJ1-3
v_gene: TRBV18
abundance: few

CDR3aa: CASRTGLAGAPGEQYF
CDR3nt: TGCGCCAGCAGGACTGGACTAGCGGGGGCTCCGGGCGAGCAGTACTTC
d_gene: TRBD2
j_gene: TRBJ2-7
v_gene: TRBV5-1
abundance: -

CDR3aa: CASSEGQGSIYGYTF
CDR3nt: TGTGCCAGTAGTGAGGGACAGGGCTCGATCTATGGCTACACCTTC
d_gene: TRBD1
j_gene: TRBJ1-2
v_gene: TRBV19
abundance: -

CDR3aa: CASSSGQGNSNQPQHF
CDR3nt: TGTGCCAGCAGCTCGGGACAGGGGAATAGCAATCAGCCCCAGCATTTT
d_gene: TRBD1
j_gene: TRBJ1-5
v_gene: TRBV7-2
abundance: -

CDR3aa: CASSYDRPTYEQYF
CDR3nt: TGTGCCAGCAGTTACGACAGACCCACTTACGAGCAGTACTTC
d_gene: -
j_gene: TRBJ2-7
v_gene: TRBV6-2/TRBV6-3
abundance: -

CDR3aa: CASSEFTLSGNTIYF
CDR3nt: TGTGCCAGCAGTGAATTTACACTATCTGGAAACACCATATATTTT
d_gene: -
j_gene: TRBJ1-3
v_gene: TRBV6-1
abundance: once

CDR3aa: CASSPGQRTEAFF
CDR3nt: TGCGCCAGCAGCCCGGGACAGCGCACTGAAGCTTTCTTT
d_gene: TRBD1
j_gene: TRBJ1-1
v_gene: TRBV5-1
abundance: -

CDR3aa: CASSLAGPDYGYTF
CDR3nt: TGTGCCAGCAGCTTAGCGGGGCCAGACTATGGCTACACCTTC
d_gene: -
j_gene: TRBJ1-2
v_gene: TRBV7-2
abundance: -

CDR3aa: CASSPPPGFYGYTF
CDR3nt: TGTGCCAGCAGTCCTCCCCCGGGATTCTATGGCTACACCTTC
d_gene: -
j_gene: TRBJ1-2
v_gene: TRBV7-2
abundance: -

CDR3aa: CASSLVAGKNIQYF
CDR3nt: TGTGCCAGCAGCTTAGTGGCAGGCAAAAACATTCAGTACTTC
d_gene: -
j_gene: TRBJ2-4
v_gene: TRBV7-9
abundance: -

CDR3aa: CASSLTGVSNQPQHF
CDR3nt: TGCGCCAGCAGCTTGACAGGGGTCAGCAATCAGCCCCAGCATTTT
d_gene: TRBD1
j_gene: TRBJ1-5
v_gene: TRBV5-1
abundance: -

CDR3aa: CASSLGQGREKLFF
CDR3nt: TGTGCCAGCAGCTTGGGCCAGGGAAGGGAAAAACTGTTTTTT
d_gene: -
j_gene: TRBJ1-4
v_gene: TRBV7-9
abundance: -

CDR3aa: CASSDDPQGGSGNTIYF
CDR3nt: TGCGCCAGCAGCGACGACCCACAGGGGGGGTCTGGAAACACCATATATTTT
d_gene: TRBD1
j_gene: TRBJ1-3
v_gene: TRBV4-1
abundance: -

CDR3aa: CASSSTRNEQYF
CDR3nt: TGTGCCAGCAGCTCCACTAGGAACGAGCAGTACTTC
d_gene: -
j_gene: TRBJ2-7
v_gene: TRBV11-1
abundance: -

CDR3aa: CASSSGANLRDRSTFF
CDR3nt: TGCGCCAGCAGCTCGGGGGCGAACCTCCGGGACAGGTCAACTTTCTTT
d_gene: TRBD1
j_gene: TRBJ1-1
v_gene: TRBV5-1
abundance: -

CDR3aa: CASSPFSVTGDNSPLHF
CDR3nt: TGTGCCAGCAGCCCTTTCTCAGTCACAGGAGATAATTCACCCCTCCACTTT
d_gene: -
j_gene: TRBJ1-6
v_gene: TRBV7-9
abundance: -

CDR3aa: CASRSGTGGVRNTIYF
CDR3nt: TGTGCCAGTAGGTCGGGGACAGGGGGTGTTAGAAACACCATATATTTT
d_gene: TRBD1
j_gene: TRBJ1-3
v_gene: TRBV6-4
abundance: -

CDR3aa: CASSQRAGGLTGELFF
CDR3nt: TGTGCCAGCAGCCAACGGGCGGGGGGCCTCACCGGGGAGCTGTTTTTT
d_gene: TRBD2
j_gene: TRBJ2-2
v_gene: TRBV3-1/TRBV3-2
abundance: few

CDR3aa: CASRSKGQGVTEAFF
CDR3nt: TGTGCCAGCAGATCCAAAGGACAGGGGGTAACTGAAGCTTTCTTT
d_gene: TRBD1
j_gene: TRBJ1-1
v_gene: TRBV7-9
abundance: -

CDR3aa: CATSESDRVDGYTF
CDR3nt: TGTGCCACCAGTGAATCCGACAGGGTTGATGGCTACACCTTC
d_gene: TRBD1
j_gene: TRBJ1-2
v_gene: TRBV24-1
abundance: -

CDR3aa: CASSLQGTGSETQYF
CDR3nt: TGTGCCAGCAGCTTACAAGGGACAGGCAGCGAGACCCAGTACTTC
d_gene: TRBD1
j_gene: TRBJ2-5
v_gene: TRBV7-2
abundance: -

CDR3aa: CASSSEGDGTGELFF
CDR3nt: TGTGCCAGCAGTTCTGAGGGGGATGGCACCGGGGAGCTGTTTTTT
d_gene: -
j_gene: TRBJ2-2
v_gene: TRBV9
abundance: -

CDR3aa: CASSADRSSGANVLTF
CDR3nt: TGTGCCAGCAGTGCAGACAGAAGCTCTGGGGCCAACGTCCTGACTTTC
d_gene: -
j_gene: TRBJ2-6
v_gene: TRBV2
abundance: -

CDR3aa: CASSPGLASDTQYF
CDR3nt: TGCGCCAGCAGCCCGGGACTAGCTTCAGATACGCAGTATTTT
d_gene: TRBD2
j_gene: TRBJ2-3
v_gene: TRBV5-1
abundance: -

CDR3aa: CASSLGAQLPGTEAFF
CDR3nt: TGCGCCAGCAGCTTGGGGGCACAGTTACCAGGCACTGAAGCTTTCTTT
d_gene: -
j_gene: TRBJ1-1
v_gene: TRBV5-1
abundance: -